This TCR beta chain was retrieved from a study of blood T cell repertoires in COVID-19. In the study overall: The United States, Italy and Spain were the sources of the acute and convalescent COVID-19 samples. PBMCs, B-cell-depleted T cells, or T cells were the source of the cDNA or gDNA that made up the material.

Per the original methods: Reference gene primer amplification gave nucleated cell count estimates. Data came from immunoSEQ multiplex PCR; TCRdb stores just in-frame clones and leaves some out. V and J calls and clone size are copied from that table; D and trimming were computed from the DNA. The top ten clones hold 9.8% of a sample with 180,000 or so clones, roughly 84% of them seen once. Only one count was recorded for this clone. The V gene's germline CDR1 is MGHDK and CDR2 SYGVNS. There are 13 residues in the CDR3. Trimming cost V 3 bases and J 4 bases, with 9 bases left between them. The chain has TRBV25-1 and TRBJ1-2; unclear D gene. Sequencing used peripheral blood. The sequence was obtained from a woman aged 80 or over with acute or convalescent COVID-19. This chain's CDR3 is CASSESTVYGYTF. CDR3 DNA sequence: TGTGCCAGCAGTGAGTCAACGGTCTATGGCTACACCTTC.